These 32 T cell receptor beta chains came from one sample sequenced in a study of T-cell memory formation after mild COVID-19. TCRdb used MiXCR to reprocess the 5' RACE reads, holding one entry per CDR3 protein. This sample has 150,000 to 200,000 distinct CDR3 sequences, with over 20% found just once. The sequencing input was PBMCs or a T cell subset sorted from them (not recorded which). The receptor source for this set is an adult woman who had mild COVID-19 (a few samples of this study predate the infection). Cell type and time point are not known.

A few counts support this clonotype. CDR3 protein: CASSSARQGPAGGYTF. The DNA of the CDR3 is TGTGCCAGCAGCTCAGCCCGACAGGGTCCTGCGGGTGGCTACACCTTC. The J gene is TRBJ1-2, the V gene TRBV7-9; 7 bases fit TRBD1. Germline V gene lookup returns CDR1 SEHNR and CDR2 FQNEAQ (reference sequence). The junction had 15 bases not matched to a gene; V was cut back by 4 bases and J by 7 bases. The CDR3 consists of 16 residues.

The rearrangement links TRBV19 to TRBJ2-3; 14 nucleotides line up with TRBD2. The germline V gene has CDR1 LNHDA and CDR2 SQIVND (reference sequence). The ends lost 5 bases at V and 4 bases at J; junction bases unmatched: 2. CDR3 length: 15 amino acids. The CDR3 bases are TGTGCCAGTAGTCAGGGACTAGCGGGGGCAGATACGCAGTATTTT. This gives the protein CASSQGLAGADTQYF.

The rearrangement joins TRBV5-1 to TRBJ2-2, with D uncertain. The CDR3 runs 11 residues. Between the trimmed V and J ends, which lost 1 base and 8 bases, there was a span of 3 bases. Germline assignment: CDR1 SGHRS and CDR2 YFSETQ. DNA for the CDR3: TGCGCCAGCAGCTTGCAGGGGGAGCTGTTTTTT. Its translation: CASSLQGELFF.

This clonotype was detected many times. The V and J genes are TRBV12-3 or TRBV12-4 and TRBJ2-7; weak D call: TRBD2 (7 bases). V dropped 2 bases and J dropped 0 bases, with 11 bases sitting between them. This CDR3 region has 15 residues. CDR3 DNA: TGTGCCAGCAGTTTACTGGGGGGGCACTCCTACGAGCAGTACTTC. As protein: CASSLLGGHSYEQYF.

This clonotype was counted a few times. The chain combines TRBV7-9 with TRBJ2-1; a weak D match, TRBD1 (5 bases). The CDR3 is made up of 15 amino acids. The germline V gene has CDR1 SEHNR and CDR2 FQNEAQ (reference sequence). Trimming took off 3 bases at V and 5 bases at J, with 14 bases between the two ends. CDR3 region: CASSFPQGRDNEQFF. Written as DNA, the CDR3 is TGTGCCAGCAGCTTCCCGCAGGGCAGGGACAATGAGCAGTTCTTC.

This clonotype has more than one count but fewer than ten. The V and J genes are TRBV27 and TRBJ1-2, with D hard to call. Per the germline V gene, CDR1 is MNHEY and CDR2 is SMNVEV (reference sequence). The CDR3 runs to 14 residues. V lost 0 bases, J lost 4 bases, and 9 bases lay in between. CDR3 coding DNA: TGTGCCAGCAGTTTATCGTTGGGGAGCTATGGCTACACCTTC. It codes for CASSLSLGSYGYTF.

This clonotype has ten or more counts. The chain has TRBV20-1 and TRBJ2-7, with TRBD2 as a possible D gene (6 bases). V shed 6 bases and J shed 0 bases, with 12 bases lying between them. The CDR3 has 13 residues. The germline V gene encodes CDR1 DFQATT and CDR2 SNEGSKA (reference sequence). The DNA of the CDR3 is TGCAGTGCGGAGGGACTCCTCTCCTACGAGCAGTACTTC. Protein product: CSAEGLLSYEQYF.

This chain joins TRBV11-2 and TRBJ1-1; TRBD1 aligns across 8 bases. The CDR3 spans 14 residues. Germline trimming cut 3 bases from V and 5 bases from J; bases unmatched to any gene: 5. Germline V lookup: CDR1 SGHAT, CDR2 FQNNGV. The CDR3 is CASSLQGARTEAFF. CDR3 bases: TGTGCCAGCAGCTTGCAGGGGGCGCGGACTGAAGCTTTCTTT. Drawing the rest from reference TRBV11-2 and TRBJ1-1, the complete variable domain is EAGVAQSPRYKIIEKRQSVAFWCNPISGHATLYWYQQILGQGPKLLIQFQNNGVVDDSQLPKDRFSAERLKGVDSTLKIQPAKLEDSAVYLCASSLQGARTEAFFGQGTRLTVV.

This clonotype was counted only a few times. CDR3 protein: CASSVGGQGPEQYF. The CDR3 coding sequence is TGTGCCAGCAGCGTAGGAGGGCAGGGACCCGAGCAGTACTTC. The genes are TRBV9 and TRBJ2-7; D possibly uses TRBD1 or TRBD2 (5 bases each). This CDR3 is built from 14 residues. The germline V gene encodes CDR1 SGDLS and CDR2 YYNGEE. Trimming shortened V by 0 bases and J by 6 bases, and 13 bases separated the two germline ends.

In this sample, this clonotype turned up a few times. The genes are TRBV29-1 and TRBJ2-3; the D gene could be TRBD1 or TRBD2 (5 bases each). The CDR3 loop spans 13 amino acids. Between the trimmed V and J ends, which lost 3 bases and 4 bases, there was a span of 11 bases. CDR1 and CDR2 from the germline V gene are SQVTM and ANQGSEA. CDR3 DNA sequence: TGCAGCGTTGAGGGGGTCGGTGCAGATACGCAGTATTTT. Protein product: CSVEGVGADTQYF.

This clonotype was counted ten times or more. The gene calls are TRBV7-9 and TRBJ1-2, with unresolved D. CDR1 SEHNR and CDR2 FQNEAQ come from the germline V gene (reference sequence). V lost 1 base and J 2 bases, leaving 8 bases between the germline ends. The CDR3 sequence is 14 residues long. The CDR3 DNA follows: TGTGCCAGCAGCTTAGATTCATTAAACTATGGCTACACCTTC. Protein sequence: CASSLDSLNYGYTF.

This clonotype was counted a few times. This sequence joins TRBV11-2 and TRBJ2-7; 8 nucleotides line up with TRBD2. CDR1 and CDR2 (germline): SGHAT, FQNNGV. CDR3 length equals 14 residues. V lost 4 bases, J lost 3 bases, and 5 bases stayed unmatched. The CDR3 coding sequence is TGTGCCAGCAGCTCGGGGGGGGCGAGCTACGAGCAGTACTTC. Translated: CASSSGGASYEQYF.

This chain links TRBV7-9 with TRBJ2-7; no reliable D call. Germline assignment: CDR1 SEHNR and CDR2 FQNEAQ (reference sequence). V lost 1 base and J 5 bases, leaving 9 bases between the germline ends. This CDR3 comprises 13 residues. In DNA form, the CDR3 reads TGTGCCAGCAGCTTAGTTTCTATGGACGAGCAGTACTTC. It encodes CASSLVSMDEQYF.

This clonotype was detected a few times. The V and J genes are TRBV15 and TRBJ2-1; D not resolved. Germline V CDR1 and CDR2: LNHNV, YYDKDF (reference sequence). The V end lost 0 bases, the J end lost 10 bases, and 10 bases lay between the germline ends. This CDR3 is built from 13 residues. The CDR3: CATSRDSGGEQFF. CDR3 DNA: TGTGCCACCAGCAGAGATTCAGGTGGGGAGCAGTTCTTC.

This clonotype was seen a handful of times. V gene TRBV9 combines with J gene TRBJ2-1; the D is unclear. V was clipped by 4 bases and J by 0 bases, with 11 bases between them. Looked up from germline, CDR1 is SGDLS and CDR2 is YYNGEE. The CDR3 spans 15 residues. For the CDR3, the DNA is TGTGCCAGCAGCTCGTACGGTTACTCCTACAATGAGCAGTTCTTC. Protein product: CASSSYGYSYNEQFF.

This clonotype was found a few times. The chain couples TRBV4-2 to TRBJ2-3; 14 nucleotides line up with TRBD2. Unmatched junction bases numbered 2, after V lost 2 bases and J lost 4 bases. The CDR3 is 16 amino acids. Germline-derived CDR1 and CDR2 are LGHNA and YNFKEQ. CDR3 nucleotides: TGTGCCAGCAGCCAAAAGGGACTAGCGGGGGCAGATACGCAGTATTTT. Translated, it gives CASSQKGLAGADTQYF.

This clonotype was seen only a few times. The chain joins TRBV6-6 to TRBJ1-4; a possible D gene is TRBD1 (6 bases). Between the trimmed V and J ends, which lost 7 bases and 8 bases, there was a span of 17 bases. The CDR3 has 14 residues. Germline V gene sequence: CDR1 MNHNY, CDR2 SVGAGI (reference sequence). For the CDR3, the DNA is TGTGCCAGCACCCACGGGGACATGGAAGAAAAACTGTTTTTT. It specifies CASTHGDMEEKLFF.

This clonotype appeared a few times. For the CDR3, the DNA is TGTGCCAGCACTCTGGGGGGGAATGAGCAGTTCTTC. Its translation is CASTLGGNEQFF. J is TRBJ2-1 and V is TRBV12-3 or TRBV12-4; 7 bases agree with TRBD2. Unmatched junction bases numbered 4, after V lost 7 bases and J lost 7 bases. The CDR3 sequence is 12 residues long.

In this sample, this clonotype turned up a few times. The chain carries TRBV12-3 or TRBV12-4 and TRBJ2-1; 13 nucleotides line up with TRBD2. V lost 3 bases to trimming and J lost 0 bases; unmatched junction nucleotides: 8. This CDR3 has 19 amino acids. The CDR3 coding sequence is TGTGCCAGCAGTTTTGTCATACTAGCGGGAGGGAGCTCCTACAATGAGCAGTTCTTC. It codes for CASSFVILAGGSSYNEQFF.

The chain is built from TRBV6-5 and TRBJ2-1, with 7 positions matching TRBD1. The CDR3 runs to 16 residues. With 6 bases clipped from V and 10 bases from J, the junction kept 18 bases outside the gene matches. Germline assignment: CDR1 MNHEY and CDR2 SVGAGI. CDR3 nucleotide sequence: TGTGCCAGCAGCCGCTGGGGAGACAGGGTCGGATGGGAGCAGTTCTTC. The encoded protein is CASSRWGDRVGWEQFF.

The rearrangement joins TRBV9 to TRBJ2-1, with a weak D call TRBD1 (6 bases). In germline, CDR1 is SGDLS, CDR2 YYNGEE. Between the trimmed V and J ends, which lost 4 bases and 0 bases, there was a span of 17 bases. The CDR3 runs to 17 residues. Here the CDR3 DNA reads TGTGCCAGCAGCCTCTCCCCACAGGGATTCTCCTACAATGAGCAGTTCTTC. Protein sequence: CASSLSPQGFSYNEQFF.

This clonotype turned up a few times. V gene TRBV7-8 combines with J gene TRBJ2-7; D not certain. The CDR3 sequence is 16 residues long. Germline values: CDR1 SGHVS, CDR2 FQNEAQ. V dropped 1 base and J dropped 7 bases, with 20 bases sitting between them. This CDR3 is CASSLEVGQYRLEQYF. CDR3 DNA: TGTGCCAGCAGCTTAGAGGTTGGTCAGTATCGTCTTGAGCAGTACTTC.

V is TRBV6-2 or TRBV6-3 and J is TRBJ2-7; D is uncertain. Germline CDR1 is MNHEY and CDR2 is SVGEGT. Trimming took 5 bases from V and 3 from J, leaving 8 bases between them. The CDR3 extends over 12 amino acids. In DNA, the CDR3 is TGTGCCAGCAGTCGGACGGTCTACGAGCAGTACTTC. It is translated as CASSRTVYEQYF.

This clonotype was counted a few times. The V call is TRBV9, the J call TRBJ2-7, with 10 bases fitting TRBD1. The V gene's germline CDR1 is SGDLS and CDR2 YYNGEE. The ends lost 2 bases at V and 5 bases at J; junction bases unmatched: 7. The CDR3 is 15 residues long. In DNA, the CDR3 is TGTGCCAGCAGCGTCGATGACAGGGGGCAGGACGAGCAGTACTTC. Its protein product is CASSVDDRGQDEQYF.

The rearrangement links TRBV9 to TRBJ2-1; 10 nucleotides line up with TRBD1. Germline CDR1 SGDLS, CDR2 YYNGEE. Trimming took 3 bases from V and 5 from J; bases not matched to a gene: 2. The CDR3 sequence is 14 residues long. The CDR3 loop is CASSAGTGDNEQFF. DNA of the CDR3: TGTGCCAGCAGCGCAGGGACAGGGGACAATGAGCAGTTCTTC. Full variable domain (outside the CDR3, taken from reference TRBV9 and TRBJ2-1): DSGVTQTPKHLITATGQRVTLRCSPRSGDLSVYWYQQSLDQGLQFLIQYYNGEERAKGNILERFSAQQFPDLHSELNLSSLELGDSALYFCASSAGTGDNEQFFGPGTRLTVL.

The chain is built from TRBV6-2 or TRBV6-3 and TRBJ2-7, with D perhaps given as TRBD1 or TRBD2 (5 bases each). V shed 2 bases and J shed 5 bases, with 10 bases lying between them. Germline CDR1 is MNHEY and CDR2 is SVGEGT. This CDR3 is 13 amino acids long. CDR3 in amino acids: CASSYRDANEQYF. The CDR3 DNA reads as TGTGCCAGCAGTTACCGGGACGCCAACGAGCAGTACTTC.

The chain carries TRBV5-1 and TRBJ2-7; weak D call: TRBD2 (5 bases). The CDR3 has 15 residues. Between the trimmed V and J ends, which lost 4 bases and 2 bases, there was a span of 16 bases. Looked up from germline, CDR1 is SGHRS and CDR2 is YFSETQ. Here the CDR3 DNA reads TGCGCCAGCAGCGATGGGTTCCAAGCGGCCTACGAGCAGTACTTC. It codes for CASSDGFQAAYEQYF.

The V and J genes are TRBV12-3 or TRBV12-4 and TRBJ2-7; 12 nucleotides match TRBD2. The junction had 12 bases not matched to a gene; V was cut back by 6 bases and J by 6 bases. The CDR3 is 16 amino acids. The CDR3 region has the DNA TGTGCCAGCAGCCACCCTACTAGCGGGAGGCTCGGCGAGCAGTACTTC. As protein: CASSHPTSGRLGEQYF.

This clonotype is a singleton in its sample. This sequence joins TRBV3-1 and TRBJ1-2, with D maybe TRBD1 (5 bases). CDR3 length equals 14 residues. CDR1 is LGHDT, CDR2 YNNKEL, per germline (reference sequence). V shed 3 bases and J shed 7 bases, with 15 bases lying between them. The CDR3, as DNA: TGTGCCAGCAGCCACCTATCCCGGGGGGTTGGCTACACCTTC. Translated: CASSHLSRGVGYTF.

Written as DNA, the CDR3 is TGTGCCAGCAGTGAAGACGAGCACTACGAGCAGTACTTC. Protein sequence: CASSEDEHYEQYF. The chain couples TRBV2 to TRBJ2-7; D gene uncertain. CDR1 is SNHLY and CDR2 is FYNNEI in the germline V gene. The CDR3 extends over 13 amino acids. Trimming cost V 1 base and J 3 bases, with 7 bases left between them.

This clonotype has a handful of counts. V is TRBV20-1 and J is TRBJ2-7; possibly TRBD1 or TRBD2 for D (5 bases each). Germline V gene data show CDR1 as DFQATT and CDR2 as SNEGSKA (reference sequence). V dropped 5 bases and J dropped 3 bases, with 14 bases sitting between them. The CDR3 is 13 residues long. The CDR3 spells CSAPRDGHYEQYF. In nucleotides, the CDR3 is TGCAGTGCTCCCCGGGACGGGCACTACGAGCAGTACTTC.

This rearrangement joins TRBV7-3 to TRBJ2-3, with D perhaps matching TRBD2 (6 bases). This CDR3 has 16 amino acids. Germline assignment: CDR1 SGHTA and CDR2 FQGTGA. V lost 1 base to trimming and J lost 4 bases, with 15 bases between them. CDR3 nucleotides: TGTGCCAGCAGCTTAAAACGCGGGGTCCCCGCAGATACGCAGTATTTT. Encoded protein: CASSLKRGVPADTQYF.